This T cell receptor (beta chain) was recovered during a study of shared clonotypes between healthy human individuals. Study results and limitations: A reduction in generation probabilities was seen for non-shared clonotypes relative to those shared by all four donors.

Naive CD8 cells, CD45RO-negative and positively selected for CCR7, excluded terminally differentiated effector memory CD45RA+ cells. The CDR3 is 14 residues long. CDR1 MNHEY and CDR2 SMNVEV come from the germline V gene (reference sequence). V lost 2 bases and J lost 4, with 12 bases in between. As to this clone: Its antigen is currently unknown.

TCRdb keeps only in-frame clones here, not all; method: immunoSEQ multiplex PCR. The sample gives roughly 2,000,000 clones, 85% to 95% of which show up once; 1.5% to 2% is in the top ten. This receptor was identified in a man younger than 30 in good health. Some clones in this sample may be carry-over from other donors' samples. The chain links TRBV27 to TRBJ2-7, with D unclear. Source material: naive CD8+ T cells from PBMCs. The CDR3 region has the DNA TGTGCCAGCAGTTTAGGGAAGATTGGATACGAGCAGTACTTC. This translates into CASSLGKIGYEQYF.